This passage covers 17 T cell receptor beta chains from one sample sequenced in a study of PD-1 blockade in classical Hodgkin lymphoma (dated by TCRdb to the early 2020s). The label giving this sample's time point can be read as: cycle 2 day 1 (C2D1) of nivolumab. Relapse after autologous stem cell transplantation had occurred in all trial patients, and cohorts A, B and C were distinguished by prior brentuximab vedotin exposure. Library prep was done by the immunoSEQ multiplex PCR assay. What TCRdb holds here is the immuneACCESS table cut down to in-frame rearrangements. Part of the clones is not present; checked against another copy, under half of the missing clones reflect an unresolved V gene, and the others are unexplained. The sample records about 22,000 clones, over 60% of which are singletons. 8% of the sample is in the top ten clones. The sequences come from peripheral blood mononuclear cells (PBMCs), collected before the second cycle of nivolumab. Receptors were obtained from a human donor with classical Hodgkin lymphoma.

V usage is TRBV7-2 and J usage is TRBJ2-5, with 9 bases lining up with TRBD2. Germline loops: CDR1 SGHTA, CDR2 FQGNSA. V gave up 1 base and J gave up 4 bases; unmatched junction bases: 13. The CDR3 length is 18 residues. CDR3 sequence (DNA): TGTGCCAGCAGCTTAGATGCTAGCGGGATCCCCGGCGCAGAGACCCAGTACTTC. Translation gives CASSLDASGIPGAETQYF.

The chain links TRBV5-4 to TRBJ2-3; the D gene is possibly TRBD2 (6 bases). The germline V and J ends were trimmed by 4 bases and 0 bases, with 12 bases remaining between them. The CDR3 is 15 residues long. Germline CDR1 SGHNT, CDR2 YYREEE (reference sequence). CDR3 nucleotides: TGTGCCAGCAGCCCGATAGCGGCTAGCACAGATACGCAGTATTTT. It codes for CASSPIAASTDTQYF.

This chain uses TRBV6-1 with TRBJ1-5, with 9 nucleotides matching TRBD1. After removal of 6 bases from V and 6 bases from J, the junction contained 6 bases not matched to a gene. Germline V gene lookup returns CDR1 MNHNS and CDR2 SASEGT. The CDR3 has 14 amino acids. CDR3 sequence (DNA): TGTGCCAGCAGGAAGGACAGGGGAAGTCAGCCCCAGCATTTT. It yields the protein CASRKDRGSQPQHF.

The chain is built from TRBV6-5 and TRBJ1-1, with D uncertain. V lost 2 bases and J 1 base, leaving 11 bases between the germline ends. Germline V gives CDR1 MNHEY, CDR2 SVGAGI. The CDR3 has 15 amino acids. CDR3 protein: CASSYRALGNTEAFF. As DNA, the CDR3 is TGTGCCAGCAGTTACCGGGCCCTGGGGAACACTGAAGCTTTCTTT.

This clone turned up a few times. J is TRBJ2-1 and V is TRBV7-2; 13 nucleotides line up with TRBD2. Germline assignment: CDR1 SGHTA and CDR2 FQGNSA. The CDR3 is made up of 14 amino acids. V lost 3 bases, J lost 10 bases, and 3 bases stayed unmatched. The CDR3 protein is CASSLGLAGPEQFF. In nucleotides, the CDR3 is TGTGCCAGCAGCTTGGGACTAGCGGGGCCAGAGCAGTTCTTC.

The V call is TRBV13, the J call TRBJ1-1; D might be TRBD1 (6 bases). This CDR3 spans 17 amino acids. Germline V gene sequence: CDR1 PRHDT, CDR2 FYEKMQ (reference sequence). The V end was cut by 5 bases, the J end by 4 bases, with 23 bases between. The CDR3 DNA reads as TGTGCCAGCAGCCCCGACAGGAACCAATATGGGAGCACTGAAGCTTTCTTT. It codes for CASSPDRNQYGSTEAFF.

The chain is built from TRBV9 and TRBJ1-2; D not certain. Germline lookup yields CDR1 SGDLS and CDR2 YYNGEE. V was shortened by 0 bases and J by 6 bases, with 15 bases between the two germline ends. The CDR3 length is 15 residues. CDR3 protein: CASSVEWAGADGYTF. In DNA, the CDR3 is TGTGCCAGCAGCGTAGAATGGGCGGGAGCGGATGGCTACACCTTC. Looking up the rest from reference TRBV9 and TRBJ1-2 gives the full variable domain: DSGVTQTPKHLITATGQRVTLRCSPRSGDLSVYWYQQSLDQGLQFLIQYYNGEERAKGNILERFSAQQFPDLHSELNLSSLELGDSALYFCASSVEWAGADGYTFGSGTRLTVV.

V gene TRBV5-6 combines with J gene TRBJ1-5, with 9 nucleotides matching TRBD1. Germline V gene data show CDR1 as SGHDT and CDR2 as YYEEEE. V dropped 2 bases and J dropped 1; count of bases not matched to a gene: 4. This CDR3 comprises 16 residues. CDR3: CASSLTGGKSNQPQHF. The CDR3 DNA reads as TGTGCCAGCAGCTTAACAGGGGGCAAAAGCAATCAGCCCCAGCATTTT. Full variable domain (missing parts from reference TRBV5-6 and TRBJ1-5): DAGVTQSPTHLIKTRGQQVTLRCSPKSGHDTVSWYQQALGQGPQFIFQYYEEEERQRGNFPDRFSGHQFPNYSSELNVNALLLGDSALYLCASSLTGGKSNQPQHFGDGTRLSIL.

Of note for this clone: An end of the junction differs from the germline gene, which may be a read error. V is TRBV11-2 and J is TRBJ2-1; either TRBD1 or TRBD2 may fit D (5 bases each). CDR3 length: 17 residues. Germline-derived CDR1 and CDR2 are SGHAT and FQNNGV. CDR3 nucleotides: TGTGCCAGCAGTTTAGACCCAGGGTGGGAGATATACAATGAGCAGTTCTTC. Protein product: CASSLDPGWEIYNEQFF.

The chain couples TRBV7-3 to TRBJ2-3; no definite D call. The CDR3 spans 11 residues. The V gene's germline CDR1 is SGHTA and CDR2 FQGTGA. The germline V and J ends were trimmed by 5 bases and 6 bases, with 6 bases remaining between them. The CDR3 protein is CASSAGDTQYF. The CDR3, as DNA: TGTGCCAGCAGCGCCGGGGATACGCAGTATTTT.

The rearrangement uses TRBV10-2 and TRBJ2-7; tentatively, D is TRBD2 (6 bases). V lost 4 bases and J lost 3, with 13 bases in between. CDR3 length: 14 amino acids. The V gene's germline CDR1 is WSHSY and CDR2 SAAADI. The CDR3 loop reads CASSGGDFNYEQYF. The CDR3 DNA follows: TGCGCCAGCAGTGGCGGGGACTTTAACTACGAGCAGTACTTC.

The V call is TRBV19, the J call TRBJ1-5; possibly TRBD1 for D (6 bases). Germline V gene data show CDR1 as LNHDA and CDR2 as SQIVND (reference sequence). The CDR3 runs to 19 residues. V lost 5 bases, J lost 3 bases, and 26 bases lay in between. CDR3 coding DNA: TGTGCCAGTAGTCCCTGGGACACCACAACTCGGGATGCCAATCAGCCCCAGCATTTT. Its translation is CASSPWDTTTRDANQPQHF.

The J gene is TRBJ1-2, the V gene TRBV9, with a tentative D call TRBD1 (6 bases). Trimming removed 3 bases at V and 0 bases at J, with 18 bases between. This CDR3 has 17 residues. Per the germline V gene, CDR1 is SGDLS and CDR2 is YYNGEE. As DNA, the CDR3 is TGTGCCAGCAGCGGACCCGGCAGGGGCGATCCTAACTATGGCTACACCTTC. This gives the protein CASSGPGRGDPNYGYTF.

The chain employs TRBV9 and TRBJ1-3; D is undetermined. The CDR3 spans 13 residues. The germline V gene has CDR1 SGDLS and CDR2 YYNGEE. The V end was cut by 3 bases, the J end by 4 bases, with 8 bases between. The CDR3, as DNA: TGTGCCAGCAGCGACAATCTCGGAAACACCATATATTTT. It is translated as CASSDNLGNTIYF.

This chain links TRBV5-6 with TRBJ1-3; tentative D call: TRBD1 (6 bases). CDR1 and CDR2 from the germline V gene are SGHDT and YYEEEE. Trimming took off 5 bases at V and 3 bases at J, with 15 bases between the two ends. This CDR3 contains 15 residues. The CDR3 loop reads CASSLRFRGGNTIYF. CDR3 bases: TGTGCCAGCAGTCTGCGTTTCAGGGGTGGAAACACCATATATTTT.

This clone occurred a few times. The genes are TRBV11-3 and TRBJ1-5, with 7 bases lining up with TRBD1. Germline-derived CDR1 and CDR2 are SGHNT and YENEEA. The CDR3 spans 14 residues. The ends lost 5 bases at V and 1 base at J; junction bases unmatched: 2. The chain's CDR3 is CASSPGGSNQPQHF. The CDR3 DNA reads as TGTGCCAGCAGCCCAGGGGGGAGCAATCAGCCCCAGCATTTT.

CDR3 sequence: CASSIDGQGWNLNTEAFF. DNA of the CDR3: TGTGCCAGTAGTATCGACGGACAGGGCTGGAATTTGAACACTGAAGCTTTCTTT. The chain combines TRBV19 with TRBJ1-1, with TRBD1 matching over 8 bases. The trim removed 3 bases at V and 0 bases at J, leaving 12 bases unmatched. This CDR3 is 18 amino acids long. CDR1 is LNHDA, CDR2 SQIVND, per germline (reference sequence).